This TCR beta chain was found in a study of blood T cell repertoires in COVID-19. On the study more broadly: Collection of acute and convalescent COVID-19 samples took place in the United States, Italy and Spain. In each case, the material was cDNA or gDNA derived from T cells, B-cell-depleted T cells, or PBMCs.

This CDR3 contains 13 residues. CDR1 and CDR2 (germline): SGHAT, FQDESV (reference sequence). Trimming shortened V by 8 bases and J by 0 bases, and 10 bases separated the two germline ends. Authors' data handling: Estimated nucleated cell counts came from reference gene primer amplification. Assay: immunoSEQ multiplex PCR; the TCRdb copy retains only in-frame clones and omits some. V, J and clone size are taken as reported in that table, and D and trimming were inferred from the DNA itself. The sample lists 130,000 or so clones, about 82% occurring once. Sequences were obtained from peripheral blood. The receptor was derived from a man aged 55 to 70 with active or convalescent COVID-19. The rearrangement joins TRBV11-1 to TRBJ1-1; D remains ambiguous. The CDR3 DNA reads TGTGCCAGCTCTGGAGGGTTGAACACTGAAGCTTTCTTT. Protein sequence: CASSGGLNTEAFF.